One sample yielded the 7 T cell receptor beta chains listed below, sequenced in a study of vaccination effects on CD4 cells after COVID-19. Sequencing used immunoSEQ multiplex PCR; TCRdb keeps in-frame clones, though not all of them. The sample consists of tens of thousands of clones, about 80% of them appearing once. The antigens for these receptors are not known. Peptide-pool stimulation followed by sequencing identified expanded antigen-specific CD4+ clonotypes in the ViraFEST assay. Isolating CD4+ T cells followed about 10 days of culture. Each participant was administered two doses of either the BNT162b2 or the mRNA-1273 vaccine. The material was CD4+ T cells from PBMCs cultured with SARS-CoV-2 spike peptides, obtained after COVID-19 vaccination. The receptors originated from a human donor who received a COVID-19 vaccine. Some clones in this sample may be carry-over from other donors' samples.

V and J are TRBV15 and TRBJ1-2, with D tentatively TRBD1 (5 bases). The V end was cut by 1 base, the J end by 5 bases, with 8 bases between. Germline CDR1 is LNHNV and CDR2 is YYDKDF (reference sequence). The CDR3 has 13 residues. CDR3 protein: CATSRVGGYGYTF. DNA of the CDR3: TGTGCCACCAGCAGAGTCGGGGGGTATGGCTACACCTTC.

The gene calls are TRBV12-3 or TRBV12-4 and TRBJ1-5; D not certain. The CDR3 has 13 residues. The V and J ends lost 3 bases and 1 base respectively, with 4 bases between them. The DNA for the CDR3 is TGTGCCAGCAGTTTGTGGAGCAATCAGCCCCAGCATTTT. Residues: CASSLWSNQPQHF.

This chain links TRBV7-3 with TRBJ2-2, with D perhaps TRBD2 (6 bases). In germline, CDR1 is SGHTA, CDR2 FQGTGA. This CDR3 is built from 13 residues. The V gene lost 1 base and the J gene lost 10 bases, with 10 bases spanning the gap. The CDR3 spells CASSLRGVEELFF. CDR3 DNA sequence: TGTGCCAGCAGCTTAAGGGGGGTGGAGGAGCTGTTTTTT.

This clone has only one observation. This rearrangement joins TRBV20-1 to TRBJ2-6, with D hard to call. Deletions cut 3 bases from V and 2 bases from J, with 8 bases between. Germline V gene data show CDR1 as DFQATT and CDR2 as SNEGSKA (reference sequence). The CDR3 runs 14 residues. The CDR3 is CSASVVAGANVLTF. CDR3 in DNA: TGCAGTGCTAGTGTAGTGGCTGGGGCCAACGTCCTGACTTTC.

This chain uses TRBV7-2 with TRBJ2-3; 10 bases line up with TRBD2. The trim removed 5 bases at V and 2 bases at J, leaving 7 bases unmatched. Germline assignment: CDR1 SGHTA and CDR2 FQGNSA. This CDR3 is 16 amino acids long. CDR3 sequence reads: CASSHSSGGYTDTQYF. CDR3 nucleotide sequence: TGTGCCAGCAGCCACAGTAGCGGGGGGTACACAGATACGCAGTATTTT. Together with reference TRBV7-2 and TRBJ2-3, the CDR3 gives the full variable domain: GAGVSQSPSNKVTEKGKDVELRCDPISGHTALYWYRQSLGQGLEFLIYFQGNSAPDKSGLPSDRFSAERTGGSVSTLTIQRTQQEDSAVYLCASSHSSGGYTDTQYFGPGTRLTVL.

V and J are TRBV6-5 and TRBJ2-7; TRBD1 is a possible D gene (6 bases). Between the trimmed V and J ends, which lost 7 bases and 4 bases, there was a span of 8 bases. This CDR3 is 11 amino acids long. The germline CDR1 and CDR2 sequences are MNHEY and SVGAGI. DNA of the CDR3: TGTGCCAGCATGGGACATTACGAGCAGTACGTC. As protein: CASMGHYEQYV.

The CDR3 spells CASSPNRNTEAFF. CDR3 in DNA: TGTGCCAGCTCACCCAATAGGAACACTGAAGCTTTCTTT. The chain has TRBV18 and TRBJ1-1, with D unclear. This CDR3 spans 13 amino acids. Germline assignment: CDR1 KGHSH and CDR2 LQKENI. V lost 3 bases to trimming and J lost 1 base, with 6 bases between them.